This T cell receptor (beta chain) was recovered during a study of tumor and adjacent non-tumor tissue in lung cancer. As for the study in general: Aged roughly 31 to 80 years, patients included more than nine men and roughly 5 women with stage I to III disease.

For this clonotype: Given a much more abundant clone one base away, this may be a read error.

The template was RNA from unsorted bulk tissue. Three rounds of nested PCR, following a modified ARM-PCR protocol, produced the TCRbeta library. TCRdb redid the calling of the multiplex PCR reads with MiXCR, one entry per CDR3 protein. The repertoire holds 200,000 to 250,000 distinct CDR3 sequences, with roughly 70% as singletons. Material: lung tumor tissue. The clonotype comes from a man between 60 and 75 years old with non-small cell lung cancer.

The CDR3 DNA follows: TGCGCCAGCAACCATGAATACGCCACAGATACGCAGTATTTT. This sequence encodes CASNHEYATDTQYF. J is TRBJ2-3 and V is TRBV4-3; D is uncertain. Trimming left V 7 bases short and J 2 bases short, with 13 bases between. The germline gives CDR1 LGHNA, CDR2 YSLEER. The CDR3 extends over 14 amino acids.